These 4 T cell receptor beta chains originate from one sample sequenced in a study of T cells in Graves' hyperthyroidism and ophthalmopathy. The CDR3 regions of TCR beta were amplified from RNA transcripts. Using the HTBI primer set, a first-round RT-PCR was run on the TCR CDR3. TCRdb itself ran the multiplex PCR reads through MiXCR, one entry per CDR3 protein. The repertoire has 350,000 or so distinct CDR3 sequences, 18% of them found once; the top ten carry under 55%. The source material was blood. The receptors shown here come from a woman aged 45-59 years with Graves' hyperthyroidism.

This clonotype has a handful of counts. A much larger clonotype is one base distant, so this may be a read error. The J gene is TRBJ2-5, the V gene TRBV7-2; D unresolved. The CDR3 has 11 residues. With 6 bases removed from V and 1 base from J, the gap between germline ends came to 3 bases. In germline, CDR1 is SGHTA, CDR2 FQGNSA. The CDR3 is CASRTQETQYF. The CDR3 region has the DNA TGTGCCAGCAGGACCCAAGAGACCCAGTACTTC.

In this sample, this clonotype turned up many times. The rearrangement uses TRBV28 and TRBJ2-6; possibly TRBD2 for D (6 bases). The germline gives CDR1 MDHEN, CDR2 SYDVKM. V was pared by 6 bases and J by 1 base, with 10 bases between. The CDR3 length is 15 residues. The CDR3 DNA is TGTGCCAGCAGGACCGGGGGTTCTGGGGCCAACGTCCTGACTTTC. Protein product: CASRTGGSGANVLTF.

This clonotype was seen repeatedly, ten times or more. This chain links TRBV6-1 with TRBJ2-5, with D perhaps TRBD2 (6 bases). This CDR3 is built from 14 residues. V was clipped by 10 bases and J by 6 bases, with 21 bases between them. Looked up from germline, CDR1 is MNHNS and CDR2 is SASEGT. CDR3 residues: CATEGWGGWQTQYF. Written as DNA, the CDR3 is TGTGCCACTGAAGGATGGGGAGGATGGCAGACCCAGTACTTC.

This rearrangement joins TRBV20-1 to TRBJ2-5; 8 positions agree with TRBD2. The V segment lost 5 bases and the J segment 1 base; nucleotides outside the gene matches: 12. Germline V gene lookup returns CDR1 DFQATT and CDR2 SNEGSKA (reference sequence). The CDR3 is 16 amino acids. CDR3: CSAPNDRAGGQETQYF. In DNA, the CDR3 is TGCAGTGCTCCCAACGACCGGGCGGGGGGCCAAGAGACCCAGTACTTC.